This TCR beta chain originates from a study of response to subunit inactivated influenza vaccine. The CDR3 length is 13 residues. The germline V gene has CDR1 DFQATT and CDR2 SNEGSKA (reference sequence). With 6 bases clipped from V and 6 bases from J, the junction kept 6 bases outside the gene matches. Points from the study as a whole: Each seasonal influenza vaccination recruits few new T cells, the authors suggested.

Via MiXCR, TCRdb re-called the RT-PCR reads, giving one row per CDR3 protein. This repertoire shows 530,000 or so distinct CDR3 sequences, roughly 25% found once; its top ten account for 1.5% to 2%. On this clonotype itself: What it binds is unknown.

Here the sequenced sample was CD4+ T cells sorted from PBMCs, taken more than 4 days after vaccination. The TCR sequence derives from a man over 45 who received an inactivated influenza vaccine. The chain is built from TRBV20-1 and TRBJ2-3; 10 nucleotides line up with TRBD2. CDR3 nucleotides: TGCAGTGCAAGCGGGAGGGGGAGCGATACGCAGTATTTT. Translated: CSASGRGSDTQYF.